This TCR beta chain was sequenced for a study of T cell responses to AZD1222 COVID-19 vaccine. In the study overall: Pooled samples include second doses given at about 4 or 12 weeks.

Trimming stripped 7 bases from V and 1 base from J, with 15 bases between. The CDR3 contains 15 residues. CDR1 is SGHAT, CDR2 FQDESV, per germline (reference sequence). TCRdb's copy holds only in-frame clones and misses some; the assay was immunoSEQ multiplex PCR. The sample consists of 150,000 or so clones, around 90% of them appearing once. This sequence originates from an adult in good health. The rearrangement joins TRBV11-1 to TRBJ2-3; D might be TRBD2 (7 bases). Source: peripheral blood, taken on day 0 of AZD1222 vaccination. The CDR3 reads CASTLGGAGTDTQYF. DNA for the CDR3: TGTGCCAGCACCCTTGGGGGGGCGGGCACAGATACGCAGTATTTT.